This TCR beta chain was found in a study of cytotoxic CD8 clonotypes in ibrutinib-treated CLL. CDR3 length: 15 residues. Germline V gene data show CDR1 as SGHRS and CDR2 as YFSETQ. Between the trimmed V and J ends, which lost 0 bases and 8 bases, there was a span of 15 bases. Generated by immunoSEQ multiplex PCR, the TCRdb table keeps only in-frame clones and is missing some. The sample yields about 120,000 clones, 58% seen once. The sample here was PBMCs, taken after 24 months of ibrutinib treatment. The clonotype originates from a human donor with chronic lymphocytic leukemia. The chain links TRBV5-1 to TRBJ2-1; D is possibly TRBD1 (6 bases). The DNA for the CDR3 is TGCGCCAGCAGCTTGGCGGACAGAGGAATCGATGAGCAGTTCTTC. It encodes CASSLADRGIDEQFF.